This is a list of T cell receptor beta chains from one sample in a study of blood T cell repertoires in COVID-19. The table came from immunoSEQ multiplex PCR; TCRdb's copy has only in-frame clones and leaves some out. The sample has about 86,000 clones; roughly 82% are singletons. The sample was peripheral blood. These receptors were collected from a woman aged 80 or older with acute or convalescent COVID-19. CDR3s leave out the opening cysteine and the closing phenylalanine or tryptophan. The size of a clone is reported for some rows only, either as once, few or many, or as a class for expanded clones.

TRBV2,TRBJ2-1,.,ASNRDRSPNEQF
TRBV6-2/TRBV6-3,TRBJ2-1,.,ASSYGGLLVAAYNEQF
TRBV5-1,TRBJ1-5,few,ASSLGTESNQPQH
TRBV5-4,TRBJ2-5,.,ASSAGEAQETQY
TRBV10-1,TRBJ2-7,few,ASSGQGPSYEQY
TRBV6-5,TRBJ1-1,.,ASSPRGNTEAF
TRBV7-9,TRBJ1-5,.,ASSQGQGNNQPQH
TRBV6-5,TRBJ1-1,.,ASSPGDGAF
TRBV3-1/TRBV3-2,TRBJ2-7,.,ASSYRQGEQY
TRBV19,TRBJ1-5,few,ASRRTLQGARQPQH
TRBV4-1,TRBJ2-2,.,ASSHTGDLPGELF
TRBV3-1/TRBV3-2,TRBJ2-3,.,ASSQDVQGSTDTQY
TRBV6-1,TRBJ1-1,.,ASSEARQGPHR